This T cell receptor beta chain was sequenced in a study of T cells after yellow fever vaccination. MiXCR was run by TCRdb on the 5' RACE reads, yielding one entry per CDR3 protein. The sample has 450,000 to 550,000 distinct CDR3 sequences, 21% seen once. V lost 2 bases, J lost 4 bases, and 8 bases stayed unmatched. CDR1 is GTSNPN and CDR2 is SVGIG in the germline V gene (reference sequence). The CDR3 runs to 15 residues. The V and J genes are TRBV30 and TRBJ2-1; TRBD1 aligns across 7 bases. The receptor comes from a young man who received the YFV17D yellow fever vaccine. Sequenced here: PBMCs, sampled less than 25 days after the first yellow fever vaccination. Written as DNA, the CDR3 is TGTGCCTGGAGTAGAGGACAGGAGTCTTACAATGAGCAGTTCTTC. Its protein is CAWSRGQESYNEQFF. The whole variable domain, filled in from reference TRBV30 and TRBJ2-1, reads SQTIHQWPATLVQPVGSPLSLECTVEGTSNPNLYWYRQAAGRGLQLLFYSVGIGQISSEVPQNLSASRPQDRQFILSSKKLLLSDSGFYLCAWSRGQESYNEQFFGPGTRLTVL.